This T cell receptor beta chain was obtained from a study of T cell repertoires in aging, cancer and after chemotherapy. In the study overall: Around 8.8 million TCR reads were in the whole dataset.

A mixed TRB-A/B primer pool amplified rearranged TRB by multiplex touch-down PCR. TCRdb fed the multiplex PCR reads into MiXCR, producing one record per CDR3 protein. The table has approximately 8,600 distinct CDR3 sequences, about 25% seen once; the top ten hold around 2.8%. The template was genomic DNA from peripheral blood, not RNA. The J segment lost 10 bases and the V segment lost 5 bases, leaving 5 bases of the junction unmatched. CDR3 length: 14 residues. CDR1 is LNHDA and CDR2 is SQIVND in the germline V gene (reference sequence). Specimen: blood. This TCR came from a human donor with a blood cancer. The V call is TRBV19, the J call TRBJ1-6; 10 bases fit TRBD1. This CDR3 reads CASSWGQGMSPLHF. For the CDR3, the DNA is TGTGCCAGTAGTTGGGGACAGGGGATGTCACCCCTCCACTTT.